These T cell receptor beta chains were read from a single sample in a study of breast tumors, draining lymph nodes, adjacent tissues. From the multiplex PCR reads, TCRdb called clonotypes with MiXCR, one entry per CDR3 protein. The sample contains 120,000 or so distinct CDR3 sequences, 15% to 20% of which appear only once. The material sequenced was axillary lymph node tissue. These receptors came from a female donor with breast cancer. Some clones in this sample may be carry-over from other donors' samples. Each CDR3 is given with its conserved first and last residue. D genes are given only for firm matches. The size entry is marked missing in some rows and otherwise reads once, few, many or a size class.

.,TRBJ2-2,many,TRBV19,TGTGCCAGTAGCCCCGGGGAGCTGTTTTTT,CASSPGELFF
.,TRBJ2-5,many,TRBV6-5,TGTGCCAGCAGTTCGGCGGAAGAGACCCAGTACTTC,CASSSAEETQYF
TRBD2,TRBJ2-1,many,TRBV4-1,TGCGCCAGCAGCCAAGACCAGCGGGGAGCCCACTCCTACAATGAGCAGTTCTTC,CASSQDQRGAHSYNEQFF
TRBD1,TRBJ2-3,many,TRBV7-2,TGTGCCAGCAGCTTAGACAGGGGGAGCACAGATACGCAGTATTTT,CASSLDRGSTDTQYF
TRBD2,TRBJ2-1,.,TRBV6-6,TGTTCCAGCAGTAGGAGCGGGACTAGCAGAAATGAGCAGTTCTTC,CSSSRSGTSRNEQFF
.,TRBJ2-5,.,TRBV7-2,TGTGCCAGCAGCCCAGGGACTGGCGGGCGGATTCGAGAGACCCAGTACTTC,CASSPGTGGRIRETQYF
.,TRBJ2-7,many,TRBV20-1,TGCAGTGCCCGACAGGAAACGACCTACGAGCAGTACTTC,CSARQETTYEQYF
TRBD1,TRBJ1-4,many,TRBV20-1,TGCAGTGCTAGAGGGACGGGACAGGGCCGAGAAAAACTGTTTTTT,CSARGTGQGREKLFF
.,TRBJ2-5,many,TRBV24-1,TGTGCCACCAGTGTTGGGACCTCCTTGGAGACCCAGTACTTC,CATSVGTSLETQYF
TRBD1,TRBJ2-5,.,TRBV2,TGTGCCAGCAGTGGCGGGACAGGGAGGGAGACCCAGTACTTC,CASSGGTGRETQYF
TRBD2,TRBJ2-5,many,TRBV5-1,TGCGCCAGCAGCCCGGGACTAGCGGAAGAGACCCAGTACTTC,CASSPGLAEETQYF
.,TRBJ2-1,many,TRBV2,TGTGCCAGCAGTGGGGTAGGGGGGAATGAGCAGTTCTTC,CASSGVGGNEQFF
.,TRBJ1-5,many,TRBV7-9,TGTGCCAGCAGCATATGGGACGGCTATAGCAATCAGCCCCAGCATTTT,CASSIWDGYSNQPQHF
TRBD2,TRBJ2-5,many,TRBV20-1,TGCAGTGCTTCCCTGACTAGCGCCCAAGGGACCCAGTACTTC,CSASLTSAQGTQYF
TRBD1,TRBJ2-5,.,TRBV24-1,TGCGCCACCAGTGACCAACCTGAGACAGGGGGCGTGAAGACCCAGTACTTC,CATSDQPETGGVKTQYF
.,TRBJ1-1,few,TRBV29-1,TGCAGCGTCATTACAGGGAACACTGAAGCTTTCTTT,CSVITGNTEAFF
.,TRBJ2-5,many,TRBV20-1,TGCAGTGCTCCACGGGGCGGGATCCAAGAGACCCAGTACTTC,CSAPRGGIQETQYF
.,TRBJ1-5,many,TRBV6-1,TGTGCCAGCAGTGGAACAGGGAATCAGCCCCAGCATTTT,CASSGTGNQPQHF
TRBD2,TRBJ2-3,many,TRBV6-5,TGTGCCAGCAGTTCCAGCGGGGTCGCAGATACGCAGTATTTT,CASSSSGVADTQYF
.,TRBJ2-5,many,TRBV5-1,TGCGCCAGCAGTAGTGGAGGGGGCCTGGAGACCCAGTACTTC,CASSSGGGLETQYF
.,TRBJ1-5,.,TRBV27,TGTGCCAGCAGCTATAACAGGGATCAGCCCCAGCATTTT,CASSYNRDQPQHF
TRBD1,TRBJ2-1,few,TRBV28,TGTGCCGGGGGACAGATCAATGAGCAGTTCTTC,CAGGQINEQFF
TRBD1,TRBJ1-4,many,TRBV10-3,TGTGCCATCCGACAGGGAAAGAATGAAAAACTGTTTTTT,CAIRQGKNEKLFF
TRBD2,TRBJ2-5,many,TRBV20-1,TGCAGTGCTAGAGCGCTAGCGGGGGCCCGAGAAGAGACCCAGTACTTC,CSARALAGAREETQYF
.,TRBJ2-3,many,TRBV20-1,TGCAGTGCTAGATTCCGACTCACAGATACGCAGTATTTT,CSARFRLTDTQYF
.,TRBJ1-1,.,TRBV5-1,TGCGCCAGCCGAAGAGTGAACACTGAAGCTTTCTTT,CASRRVNTEAFF
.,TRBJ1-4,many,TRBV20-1,TGCAGTGCTAGAGACGGGGGCCTAACTAATGAAAAACTGTTTTTT,CSARDGGLTNEKLFF
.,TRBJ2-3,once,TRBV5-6,TGTGCCAGCAGCGCCCTAGCGCCCCCGAAAGATACGCAGTATTTT,CASSALAPPKDTQYF
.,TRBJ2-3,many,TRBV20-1,TGCAGTGCTAGATCGGGGGGCATAGATACGCAGTATTTT,CSARSGGIDTQYF
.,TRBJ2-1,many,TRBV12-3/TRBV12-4,TGTGCCAGCAGACCCAGTGGGGGCCGGGACAATGAGCAGTTCTTC,CASRPSGGRDNEQFF
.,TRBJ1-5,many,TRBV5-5,TGTGCCAGCAGCTTGCGGGGGGTGTCCGCTCAGCCCCAGCATTTT,CASSLRGVSAQPQHF
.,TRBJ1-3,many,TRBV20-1,TGCAGTGCTCCGACAGAGATCTCTGGAAACACCATATATTTT,CSAPTEISGNTIYF
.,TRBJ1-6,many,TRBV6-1,TGTGCCAGCAACGGACAAGCTAATTCACCCCTCCACTTT,CASNGQANSPLHF
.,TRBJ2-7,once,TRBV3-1,TGTGCCAGCAGCCAAGATACTAACAGATTTTACGAGCAGTACTTC,CASSQDTNRFYEQYF
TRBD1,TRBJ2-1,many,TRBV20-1,TGCAGTGCCAGCACCGGGACAGGTTATGAGCAGTTCTTC,CSASTGTGYEQFF
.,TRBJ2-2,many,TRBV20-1,TGCAGTGCTAGGCGGGGGAACACCGGGGAGCTGTTTTTT,CSARRGNTGELFF
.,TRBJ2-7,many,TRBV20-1,TGCAGTGCTAGAGATTCAGAGTTCAGCTACGAGCAGTACTTC,CSARDSEFSYEQYF